This T cell receptor beta chain was observed in a study of cytomegalovirus exposure and HLA in healthy donors. The V and J ends lost 5 bases and 0 bases respectively, with 17 bases between them. CDR3 length: 16 residues. Germline CDR1 is MDHEN and CDR2 is SYDVKM. This table comes from immunoSEQ multiplex PCR, and its TCRdb copy is limited to in-frame clones, with some not included. The repertoire consists of 90,000 to 150,000 clones, with about 85% occurring once and the leading ten covering about 4.4%. This TCR was sampled from a young man in good health and CMV-seropositive. The chain is built from TRBV28 and TRBJ2-7; perhaps TRBD2 as D (6 bases). The sequenced sample was PBMCs. The chain's CDR3 is CASSPPRRGSSYEQYF. The CDR3 bases are TGTGCCAGCAGTCCGCCGAGGAGGGGTAGCTCCTACGAGCAGTACTTC.